Listed below are T cell receptor beta chains from one sample, sequenced in a study of blood T cell repertoires in COVID-19. The table came from immunoSEQ multiplex PCR; TCRdb's copy has only in-frame clones and leaves some out. The sample has under 250,000 clones, about 82% seen once. Sequences were obtained from peripheral blood. The receptor set was obtained from a woman in her 70s with COVID-19, enrolled during active disease. Both conserved end residues are part of each CDR3. The D gene is left open where the match is weak. Rows may omit the clone size; those that give it use once, few, many or a size class.

clone size: -; D gene: TRBD1; V gene: TRBV13; J gene: TRBJ1-1; CDR3 DNA: TGTGCCAGCAGCCCCCGGGACAGGGGCACTGAAGCTTTCTTT; CDR3 protein: CASSPRDRGTEAFF
clone size: -; D gene: TRBD2; V gene: TRBV5-1; J gene: TRBJ2-5; CDR3 DNA: TGCGCCAGCAGCTTGCGACTAGCGGGAATCCAAGAGACCCAGTACTTC; CDR3 protein: CASSLRLAGIQETQYF
clone size: -; D gene: -; V gene: TRBV5-1; J gene: TRBJ2-1; CDR3 DNA: TGCGCCAGCAGCTTGGTAGGGGGTATATCCTACAATGAGCAGTTCTTC; CDR3 protein: CASSLVGGISYNEQFF
clone size: -; D gene: -; V gene: TRBV6-2/TRBV6-3; J gene: TRBJ1-2; CDR3 DNA: TGTGCCAGCAGTTACCAGGACTATGGCTACACCTTC; CDR3 protein: CASSYQDYGYTF
clone size: -; D gene: -; V gene: TRBV6-5; J gene: TRBJ2-3; CDR3 DNA: TGTGCCAGCAGTTCCAGGGGTCCTACAGCGGATACGCAGTATTTT; CDR3 protein: CASSSRGPTADTQYF
clone size: -; D gene: TRBD1; V gene: TRBV19; J gene: TRBJ1-2; CDR3 DNA: TGTGCCAGTAGTATCAGCGACAGGGGGGCCTATGGCTACACCTTC; CDR3 protein: CASSISDRGAYGYTF
clone size: -; D gene: -; V gene: TRBV30; J gene: TRBJ1-2; CDR3 DNA: TGTGCCTGGGAAGAGAGTGACTATGGCTACACCTTC; CDR3 protein: CAWEESDYGYTF
clone size: -; D gene: -; V gene: TRBV9; J gene: TRBJ1-2; CDR3 DNA: TGTGCCAGCAGCGTCGGGACAACCTCTAACTATGGCTACACCTTC; CDR3 protein: CASSVGTTSNYGYTF
clone size: once; D gene: TRBD2; V gene: TRBV11-3; J gene: TRBJ2-1; CDR3 DNA: TGTGCCAGCAGCTTAGATTCCAGCGGGAGTGTTTCGGATGAGCAGTTCTTC; CDR3 protein: CASSLDSSGSVSDEQFF
clone size: once; D gene: -; V gene: TRBV5-1; J gene: TRBJ2-7; CDR3 DNA: TGCGCCAGCAGCTTGGATAGAGGCCTTTCCTACGAGCAGTACTTC; CDR3 protein: CASSLDRGLSYEQYF
clone size: -; D gene: -; V gene: TRBV14; J gene: TRBJ2-7; CDR3 DNA: TGTGCCAGCAGCCAATCTTACTCCTACGAGCAGTACTTC; CDR3 protein: CASSQSYSYEQYF
clone size: -; D gene: -; V gene: TRBV15; J gene: TRBJ1-5; CDR3 DNA: TGTGCCACCAGTACCAGGGATAGCAATCAGCCCCAGCATTTT; CDR3 protein: CATSTRDSNQPQHF
clone size: -; D gene: TRBD1; V gene: TRBV2; J gene: TRBJ1-2; CDR3 DNA: TGTGCCAGCAGCCGACAGGGTACTGGCTACACCTTC; CDR3 protein: CASSRQGTGYTF
clone size: -; D gene: TRBD2; V gene: TRBV13; J gene: TRBJ2-1; CDR3 DNA: TGTGCCAGCAGCTCCCTGACTAGCGGACCTTACAATGAGCAGTTCTTC; CDR3 protein: CASSSLTSGPYNEQFF
clone size: -; D gene: TRBD1; V gene: TRBV11-2; J gene: TRBJ2-7; CDR3 DNA: TGTGCCAGCAGCTTAGCCGGGACAGGGGTCTTGAAGGGCGAGCAGTACTTC; CDR3 protein: CASSLAGTGVLKGEQYF
clone size: -; D gene: TRBD1; V gene: TRBV24-1; J gene: TRBJ1-2; CDR3 DNA: TGTGCCACCAGTGATGACAGGGGGCCCAGCTATGGCTACACCTTC; CDR3 protein: CATSDDRGPSYGYTF
clone size: -; D gene: TRBD1; V gene: TRBV15; J gene: TRBJ1-2; CDR3 DNA: TGTGCCACCAGCAGCCCACAGACAGGGGGGTATGGCTACACCTTC; CDR3 protein: CATSSPQTGGYGYTF
clone size: -; D gene: -; V gene: TRBV4-2; J gene: TRBJ2-5; CDR3 DNA: TGTGCCAGCAGCCAAGTCGGGGGACGGGAGACCCAGTACTTC; CDR3 protein: CASSQVGGRETQYF
clone size: -; D gene: TRBD1; V gene: TRBV7-2; J gene: TRBJ2-7; CDR3 DNA: TGTGCCAGCAGCTCCTTAGGGGGGACAGGGGTGTACGAGCAGTACTTC; CDR3 protein: CASSSLGGTGVYEQYF
clone size: -; D gene: -; V gene: TRBV30; J gene: TRBJ1-3; CDR3 DNA: TGTGCCTGGAGAAGCGGCGGGTCCCGAGGAAACACCATATATTTT; CDR3 protein: CAWRSGGSRGNTIYF
clone size: few; D gene: -; V gene: TRBV11-2; J gene: TRBJ2-7; CDR3 DNA: TGTGCCAGCAGCTCCCTGCGGAGGGTGGGCTACGAGCAGTACTTC; CDR3 protein: CASSSLRRVGYEQYF
clone size: -; D gene: -; V gene: TRBV11-3; J gene: TRBJ2-1; CDR3 DNA: TGTGCCAGCAGCTTAGGGGCAGTCCGGGGAAATGAGCAGTTCTTC; CDR3 protein: CASSLGAVRGNEQFF
clone size: -; D gene: TRBD1; V gene: TRBV2; J gene: TRBJ1-2; CDR3 DNA: TGTGCCAGCACCAGTCCCGGGACAGGGAGCTATGGCTACACCTTC; CDR3 protein: CASTSPGTGSYGYTF
clone size: few; D gene: -; V gene: TRBV19; J gene: TRBJ1-2; CDR3 DNA: TGTGCCAGTACCCCGCGGGGTCTTGATGGCTACACCTTC; CDR3 protein: CASTPRGLDGYTF
clone size: -; D gene: -; V gene: TRBV6-2/TRBV6-3; J gene: TRBJ2-5; CDR3 DNA: TGTGCCAGCAGTCCCCCAGGCAGCGGAGAAGAGACCCAGTACTTC; CDR3 protein: CASSPPGSGEETQYF
clone size: few; D gene: TRBD2; V gene: TRBV14; J gene: TRBJ2-1; CDR3 DNA: TGTGCCAGCAGCCATTTACTAGCGGGAGGGTACAATGAGCAGTTCTTC; CDR3 protein: CASSHLLAGGYNEQFF
clone size: -; D gene: -; V gene: TRBV21-1; J gene: TRBJ2-7; CDR3 DNA: TGTGCCAGCAGCAAAGGTAAGCTAGCGGGAGGGGCCCGTCTGGGGAACCTTAAGCAGTACTTC; CDR3 protein: CASSKGKLAGGARLGNLKQYF
clone size: few; D gene: -; V gene: TRBV2; J gene: TRBJ1-1; CDR3 DNA: TGTGCCAGCTCAAGAGGACTGGAGAACACTGAAGCTTTCTTT; CDR3 protein: CASSRGLENTEAFF
clone size: -; D gene: TRBD1; V gene: TRBV11-2; J gene: TRBJ1-2; CDR3 DNA: TGTGCCAGCAGCTTGACAGGGGACTATGGCTACACCTTC; CDR3 protein: CASSLTGDYGYTF
clone size: -; D gene: TRBD2; V gene: TRBV28; J gene: TRBJ2-4; CDR3 DNA: TGTGCCAGCAGCCCATGGACTAGCGGGAGGACCCCCAAAAACATTCAGTACTTC; CDR3 protein: CASSPWTSGRTPKNIQYF
clone size: -; D gene: -; V gene: TRBV7-9; J gene: TRBJ2-3; CDR3 DNA: TGTGCCAGCAGCTTCAGTAGTAGAGGGGGAGGGGCAGATACGCAGTATTTT; CDR3 protein: CASSFSSRGGGADTQYF
clone size: -; D gene: TRBD1; V gene: TRBV7-3; J gene: TRBJ2-6; CDR3 DNA: TGTGCCAGCAGCCACAGGACAGGGACTGGGGCCAACGTCCTGACTTTC; CDR3 protein: CASSHRTGTGANVLTF
clone size: -; D gene: -; V gene: TRBV9; J gene: TRBJ2-1; CDR3 DNA: TGTGCCAGCAGCGTAGGCGTAGGGAGCTCCTACAATGAGCAGTTCTTC; CDR3 protein: CASSVGVGSSYNEQFF
clone size: -; D gene: TRBD2; V gene: TRBV19; J gene: TRBJ2-1; CDR3 DNA: TGTGCCAGTAGCAAAGGACTAGCGGGGTATAGCTCCTACAATGAGCAGTTCTTC; CDR3 protein: CASSKGLAGYSSYNEQFF
clone size: -; D gene: -; V gene: TRBV9; J gene: TRBJ2-5; CDR3 DNA: TGTGCCAGCAGCGTAGCTGTAAGGGGGCGCGGGGGGGAGACCCAGTACTTC; CDR3 protein: CASSVAVRGRGGETQYF
clone size: -; D gene: -; V gene: TRBV5-1; J gene: TRBJ1-1; CDR3 DNA: TGCGCCAGCAGCTTGGACCAGGGCTACTCTGAAGCTTTCTTT; CDR3 protein: CASSLDQGYSEAFF
clone size: -; D gene: -; V gene: TRBV6-5; J gene: TRBJ2-5; CDR3 DNA: TGTGCCAGCAGGTCCAGCGGGACCCAGTACTTC; CDR3 protein: CASRSSGTQYF
clone size: -; D gene: TRBD2; V gene: TRBV7-2; J gene: TRBJ2-5; CDR3 DNA: TGTGCCAGCAGCTCTAGCGGGAGCCATAGATTAGAGACCCAGTACTTC; CDR3 protein: CASSSSGSHRLETQYF
clone size: -; D gene: -; V gene: TRBV19; J gene: TRBJ1-6; CDR3 DNA: TGTGCCAGTAGTACAGGGTTTTCACCCCTCCACTTT; CDR3 protein: CASSTGFSPLHF
clone size: -; D gene: -; V gene: TRBV7-9; J gene: TRBJ1-5; CDR3 DNA: TGTGCCAGCAGCGCCGACAGTCAGCCCCAGCATTTT; CDR3 protein: CASSADSQPQHF
clone size: -; D gene: TRBD1; V gene: TRBV5-4; J gene: TRBJ2-2; CDR3 DNA: TGTGCCAGCAGCTCGGGGGGACAGGGGACCGGGGAGCTGTTTTTT; CDR3 protein: CASSSGGQGTGELFF
clone size: -; D gene: TRBD1; V gene: TRBV10-3; J gene: TRBJ1-1; CDR3 DNA: TGTGCCATCAGTGATGGGACAGGGGTTGTGAACACTGAAGCTTTCTTT; CDR3 protein: CAISDGTGVVNTEAFF
clone size: few; D gene: -; V gene: TRBV30; J gene: TRBJ2-7; CDR3 DNA: TGTGCCTGGAGTGACAGGTCTCGCTCCTACGAGCAGTACTTC; CDR3 protein: CAWSDRSRSYEQYF
clone size: once; D gene: -; V gene: TRBV14; J gene: TRBJ1-1; CDR3 DNA: TGTGCCAGCAGCCATAGGAGGGTACAAGGGAACACTGAAGCTTTCTTT; CDR3 protein: CASSHRRVQGNTEAFF
clone size: -; D gene: TRBD1; V gene: TRBV4-1; J gene: TRBJ2-7; CDR3 DNA: TGCGCCAGCAGCCTAAACCCGGGACAGCCCTTCCGGGAGCAGTACTTC; CDR3 protein: CASSLNPGQPFREQYF
clone size: few; D gene: -; V gene: TRBV5-5; J gene: TRBJ2-7; CDR3 DNA: TGTGCCAGCAGCATTGATGCAGGGAACGAGCAGTACTTC; CDR3 protein: CASSIDAGNEQYF
clone size: -; D gene: -; V gene: TRBV19; J gene: TRBJ1-2; CDR3 DNA: TGTGCCAGTAGTATCGGAGCTGTGGGGCCAAGCTACACCTTC; CDR3 protein: CASSIGAVGPSYTF
clone size: -; D gene: -; V gene: TRBV7-2; J gene: TRBJ2-7; CDR3 DNA: TGTGCCAGCAGCTTTAGTGGAGTCTCCTACGAGCAGTACTTC; CDR3 protein: CASSFSGVSYEQYF
clone size: few; D gene: -; V gene: TRBV27; J gene: TRBJ2-7; CDR3 DNA: TGTGCCAGCAGTTTCCATTGGGCAGGGCGAAGCTCCTACGAGCAGTACTTC; CDR3 protein: CASSFHWAGRSSYEQYF
clone size: -; D gene: TRBD1; V gene: TRBV18; J gene: TRBJ2-3; CDR3 DNA: TGTGCCAGCTCACCACAGTCAGGGGGCAGGTCAGATACGCAGTATTTT; CDR3 protein: CASSPQSGGRSDTQYF
clone size: few; D gene: TRBD1; V gene: TRBV6-5; J gene: TRBJ2-5; CDR3 DNA: TGTGCCAGCAGTTCGTTACAGGGGGCTGGGGAGACCCAGTACTTC; CDR3 protein: CASSSLQGAGETQYF
clone size: -; D gene: TRBD1; V gene: TRBV19; J gene: TRBJ1-5; CDR3 DNA: TGTGCCAGTAAGGACAGGGTCAGCAATCAGCCCCAGCATTTT; CDR3 protein: CASKDRVSNQPQHF
clone size: -; D gene: -; V gene: TRBV23-1; J gene: TRBJ2-5; CDR3 DNA: TGCGCCAGCAGTCAATCCTGGGGGCGCGAGGAGACCCAGTACTTC; CDR3 protein: CASSQSWGREETQYF